This TCR beta chain emerged from a study of blood T cell repertoires in COVID-19. Across the study: The United States, Italy and Spain provided the acute and convalescent COVID-19 samples.

Study processing details: The assay estimated nucleated cells by amplifying reference gene primers. The assay was immunoSEQ multiplex PCR, and TCRdb's table has in-frame clones only and misses some. The V and J calls and the clone size are those of that table, but D and trimming were determined from the DNA. The sample carries about 170,000 clones, roughly 86% recorded once. J gave up 4 bases and V 4 bases, and 3 bases lay outside the gene matches. The CDR3 consists of 14 residues. The germline CDR1 and CDR2 sequences are SGHDT and YYEEEE. This sequence was found in a man aged 65 to 85 with acute or convalescent COVID-19. Specimen: peripheral blood. This chain joins TRBV5-6 and TRBJ2-5; 11 bases align to TRBD1. CDR3: CASSPGTGGETQYF. CDR3 nucleotide sequence: TGTGCCAGCAGCCCGGGGACAGGGGGAGAGACCCAGTACTTC.